One sample yielded the 4 T cell receptor beta chains listed below, sequenced in a study of blood T cell repertoires in COVID-19. Some clones are missing from TCRdb's copy, which holds only in-frame ones; the method was immunoSEQ multiplex PCR. The data show tens of thousands of clones, roughly 90% seen once. Sequencing input: peripheral blood. These receptors all stem from a man between 45 and 60 years old with active or convalescent COVID-19.

The V call is TRBV19, the J call TRBJ1-4; D gene uncertain. The CDR3 contains 13 residues. The V end was cut by 9 bases, the J end by 4 bases, with 12 bases between. In germline, CDR1 is LNHDA, CDR2 SQIVND (reference sequence). The CDR3 DNA sequence: TGTGCCAGCACCTCGCAGGTTAATGAAAAACTGTTTTTT. Translated, it gives CASTSQVNEKLFF.

As DNA, the CDR3 is TGTGCCAGTAGTACCAAGGGACAGGGAGGCTACGAGCAGTACTTC. Encoded protein: CASSTKGQGGYEQYF. The rearrangement links TRBV19 to TRBJ2-7; 9 nucleotides line up with TRBD1. This CDR3 has 15 amino acids. V was clipped by 4 bases and J by 3 bases; unmatched bases: 7. Germline loops: CDR1 LNHDA, CDR2 SQIVND (reference sequence). The full variable domain, its missing parts supplied by reference TRBV19 and TRBJ2-7, is DGGITQSPKYLFRKEGQNVTLSCEQNLNHDAMYWYRQDPGQGLRLIYYSQIVNDFQKGDIAEGYSVSREKKESFPLTVTSAQKNPTAFYLCASSTKGQGGYEQYFGPGTRLTVT.

This chain connects TRBV6-4 to TRBJ2-2, with 10 bases lining up with TRBD1. This CDR3 has 14 residues. The germline V gene encodes CDR1 MRHNA and CDR2 SNTAGT. J gave up 4 bases and V 5 bases, and 1 base lay outside the gene matches. CDR3 sequence reads: CASSRDRGTGELFF. The CDR3 region has the DNA TGTGCCAGCAGTCGGGACAGGGGCACCGGGGAGCTGTTTTTT.

The rearrangement uses TRBV27 and TRBJ2-7; D is possibly TRBD2 (5 bases). The CDR3 sequence is 13 residues long. V was trimmed by 7 bases and J by 4 bases, leaving 14 bases between them. Germline loops: CDR1 MNHEY, CDR2 SMNVEV (reference sequence). The CDR3 protein is CASKRGLGYEQYF. The CDR3 coding sequence is TGTGCCAGCAAAAGAGGGCTGGGGTACGAGCAGTACTTC.